Presented here are 18 T cell receptor beta chains from one specimen sequenced in a study of graft-versus-host responses after intestinal transplantation. Each mixed lymphocyte reaction held approximately 200,000 CFSE-labeled responders and approximately 200,000 irradiated violet-dye-labeled stimulators. Profiled with immunoSEQ multiplex PCR; TCRdb holds only in-frame clones, not every one. This sample has 8,000 or so clones; around 30% occur once, and the top ten carry approximately 2.2%. The material was alloreactive CD8+ T cells from a mixed lymphocyte reaction culture, obtained before intestinal transplant. Subset in this sample: CFSE-low proliferating T cells sorted from approximately 6-day pre-transplant mixed lymphocyte reaction (GvH or HvG direction). All receptors derive from a human patient who received an intestinal transplant.

This clone was picked up a small number of times. In nucleotides, the CDR3 is TGTGCCAGCAGTGATTTGAGGGCCTCTAATGAAAAACTGTTTTTT. Its translation: CASSDLRASNEKLFF. The chain links TRBV2 to TRBJ1-4; D not certain. The CDR3 covers 15 residues. V was clipped by 3 bases and J by 3 bases, with 11 bases between them. Germline V CDR1 and CDR2: SNHLY, FYNNEI.

The rearrangement joins TRBV6-1 to TRBJ1-1; 8 bases are a match to TRBD1. The CDR3 spans 13 residues. The germline CDR1 and CDR2 sequences are MNHNS and SASEGT. V lost 4 bases, J lost 6 bases, and 4 bases stayed unmatched. The CDR3 reads CASSVRTGSEAFF. The CDR3 bases are TGTGCCAGCAGTGTTCGGACAGGGTCTGAAGCTTTCTTT.

The chain is built from TRBV4-3 and TRBJ1-1, with 12 positions matching TRBD1. Germline lookup yields CDR1 LGHNA and CDR2 YSLEER. Unmatched junction bases numbered 15, after V lost 1 base and J lost 3 bases. There are 20 residues in the CDR3. The CDR3 DNA is TGCGCCAGCAGCCAAGTGCCCCCGGGACAGGGGGCTCCCTGGGACACTGAAGCTTTCTTT. Translation: CASSQVPPGQGAPWDTEAFF.

The chain uses TRBV6-5 and TRBJ2-5, with D hard to call. Germline V gene data show CDR1 as MNHEY and CDR2 as SVGAGI. V was clipped by 5 bases and J by 2 bases, with 9 bases between them. The CDR3 is made up of 13 amino acids. The CDR3 is CASSTRRQETQYF. The CDR3 region has the DNA TGTGCCAGCAGTACCCGGAGACAAGAGACCCAGTACTTC.

This clone was recorded a few times. The rearrangement uses TRBV28 and TRBJ2-7; 9 positions match TRBD1. CDR1 MDHEN and CDR2 SYDVKM come from the germline V gene. The length of the CDR3 is 15 residues. J lost 4 bases, V lost 6 bases, and 10 bases had no gene match. CDR3 sequence: CASRETGTGRYEQYF. The CDR3 region has the DNA TGTGCCAGCAGGGAAACCGGGACAGGGAGATACGAGCAGTACTTC. Full variable domain (missing parts from reference TRBV28 and TRBJ2-7): DVKVTQSSRYLVKRTGEKVFLECVQDMDHENMFWYRQDPGLGLRLIYFSYDVKMKEKGDIPEGYSVSREKKERFSLILESASTNQTSMYLCASRETGTGRYEQYFGPGTRLTVT.

This clone was observed a few times. The J gene is TRBJ2-1, the V gene TRBV4-3, with 11 bases lining up with TRBD2. Germline assignment: CDR1 LGHNA and CDR2 YSLEER. V lost 0 bases and J lost 10; bases outside the gene matches: 8. The length of the CDR3 is 16 residues. CDR3 protein: CASSQDRLAGGWEQFF. CDR3 coding DNA: TGCGCCAGCAGCCAAGATCGGCTAGCGGGGGGCTGGGAGCAGTTCTTC.

This clone qualifies as medium-sized. This chain joins TRBV7-6 and TRBJ2-7; 7 nucleotides align to TRBD2. CDR3 length: 15 amino acids. Germline-derived CDR1 and CDR2 are SGHVS and FNYEAQ. V lost 4 bases to trimming and J lost 1 base; unmatched junction nucleotides: 7. CDR3 coding DNA: TGTGCCAGCAGCTATGGGCCTAGCGGATCCTACGAGCAGTACTTC. The encoded protein is CASSYGPSGSYEQYF. Supplemented by reference TRBV7-6 and TRBJ2-7, the full variable domain reads GAGVSQSPRYKVTKRGQDVALRCDPISGHVSLYWYRQALGQGPEFLTYFNYEAQQDKSGLPNDRFSAERPEGSISTLTIQRTEQRDSAMYRCASSYGPSGSYEQYFGPGTRLTVT.

The chain joins TRBV6-5 to TRBJ2-7; D ambiguous. This CDR3 is 15 amino acids long. The germline gives CDR1 MNHEY, CDR2 SVGAGI. The V end lost 0 bases, the J end lost 0 bases, and 9 bases lay between the germline ends. The CDR3 nucleotides read TGTGCCAGCAGTTACTCAGACTCGAGCTCCTACGAGCAGTACTTC. Protein product: CASSYSDSSSYEQYF.

This clone was found a few times. The V call is TRBV2, the J call TRBJ1-5; possibly TRBD1 for D (6 bases). Deletions cut 4 bases from V and 0 bases from J, with 22 bases between. The CDR3 contains 19 residues. Germline-derived CDR1 and CDR2 are SNHLY and FYNNEI. CDR3 sequence reads: CASSGEGVTSEYSNQPQHF. As DNA, the CDR3 is TGTGCCAGCAGTGGAGAGGGGGTGACCTCGGAATATAGCAATCAGCCCCAGCATTTT.

V gene TRBV30 combines with J gene TRBJ2-4, with TRBD2 as a possible D gene (5 bases). V lost 2 bases to trimming and J lost 8 bases, with 10 bases between them. Germline CDR1 reads GTSNPN; CDR2 reads SVGIG (reference sequence). This CDR3 region has 12 residues. CDR3 amino acids: CAWSPAGDIQYF. The CDR3, as DNA: TGTGCCTGGAGTCCCGCCGGGGACATTCAGTACTTC.

The gene calls are TRBV9 and TRBJ2-5; tentative D call: TRBD2 (6 bases). The ends were cut back, 4 bases at V and 2 bases at J, with 15 bases in the middle. The CDR3 length is 15 residues. Germline loops: CDR1 SGDLS, CDR2 YYNGEE. CDR3 DNA: TGTGCCAGCAGCACGCCGGACTACCGACAAGAGACCCAGTACTTC. It is translated as CASSTPDYRQETQYF.

This chain links TRBV4-3 with TRBJ2-7; a possible D gene is TRBD1 (5 bases). Trimming shortened V by 0 bases and J by 3 bases, and 9 bases separated the two germline ends. The CDR3 has 14 amino acids. Germline V lookup: CDR1 LGHNA, CDR2 YSLEER. The CDR3: CASSQDYQGYEQYF. The CDR3 DNA is TGCGCCAGCAGCCAAGATTATCAGGGCTACGAGCAGTACTTC.

The V call is TRBV9, the J call TRBJ2-1; 8 nucleotides line up with TRBD2. From germline, CDR1 is SGDLS and CDR2 YYNGEE. V dropped 4 bases and J dropped 7; count of bases not matched to a gene: 4. CDR3 length: 13 residues. The CDR3 DNA reads as TGTGCCAGCAGCCGGGGGGGGGAAAATGAGCAGTTCTTC. Residues: CASSRGGENEQFF.

Worth noting for this clone: Other DNA sequences in the same sample also yield this CDR3. The chain carries TRBV5-1 and TRBJ2-7; TRBD1 aligns across 11 bases. Trimming removed 2 bases from V and 4 bases from J; junction bases left unmatched: 2. Germline CDR1 SGHRS, CDR2 YFSETQ. This CDR3 contains 14 residues. The CDR3 region is CASSLGTGGYEQYF. The CDR3 nucleotides read TGCGCCAGCAGCTTAGGGACAGGGGGATACGAGCAGTACTTC.

Judged by abundance, this clone is medium-sized. The chain joins TRBV6-4 to TRBJ1-2, with 8 positions matching TRBD1. There are 14 residues in the CDR3. Germline lookup yields CDR1 MRHNA and CDR2 SNTAGT. The ends lost 7 bases at V and 3 bases at J; junction bases unmatched: 7. The CDR3 reads CASTTDRVYYGYTF. The CDR3, as DNA: TGTGCCAGCACTACGGACAGGGTCTACTATGGCTACACCTTC.

This chain connects TRBV27 to TRBJ1-6, with no clear D. The V and J ends lost 2 bases and 0 bases respectively, with 11 bases between them. Per the germline V gene, CDR1 is MNHEY and CDR2 is SMNVEV (reference sequence). The CDR3 is 17 amino acids. CDR3 region: CASSLVFVSSYNSPLHF. The CDR3 DNA follows: TGTGCCAGCAGTTTAGTTTTCGTCAGCTCCTATAATTCACCCCTCCACTTT.

The chain has TRBV27 and TRBJ1-2; weak D call: TRBD1 (6 bases). Germline V CDR1 and CDR2: MNHEY, SMNVEV (reference sequence). The germline V and J ends were trimmed by 6 bases and 8 bases, with 22 bases remaining between them. This CDR3 has 15 residues. CDR3 residues: CASSSTRGGRHGYTF. Here the CDR3 DNA reads TGTGCCAGCAGCTCTACCCGAGGGGGAAGGCACGGCTACACCTTC.

The chain carries TRBV16 and TRBJ2-1; 9 bases line up with TRBD2. The V gene's germline CDR1 is KGHSY and CDR2 FQNENV. The CDR3 is 19 residues long. The V and J ends lost 2 bases and 0 bases, in that order; junction bases with no gene match: 11. For the CDR3, the DNA is TGTGCCAGCAGCCAAGTTGTGTCTAGCGGGGATAGCTCCTACAATGAGCAGTTCTTC. Protein: CASSQVVSSGDSSYNEQFF.